The present T cell receptor (beta chain) was sequenced within a study of CD8+ T cells in alopecia areata. The sequencing template was cDNA reverse transcribed from extracted RNA. Method: immunoSEQ multiplex PCR; TCRdb's copy keeps in-frame clones and lacks some. The sample yields approximately 58,000 clones, 44% seen once. Both peripheral blood and punch biopsies of lesional scalp skin were obtained from patients who had alopecia areata. CDR3 length equals 15 residues. Losses at the gene ends were 1 base for V and 0 bases for J; bases not matched to a gene: 6. Per the germline V gene, CDR1 is SQVTM and CDR2 is ANQGSEA.

The chain links TRBV29-1 to TRBJ2-7; 7 bases line up with TRBD1. This clonotype originated in a human donor with alopecia areata. The sample consisted of NKG2D-low CD8+ T cells sorted from blood. The CDR3 is CSVEGGQESSYEQYF. CDR3 nucleotide sequence: TGCAGCGTTGAAGGAGGACAGGAGAGCTCCTACGAGCAGTACTTC.